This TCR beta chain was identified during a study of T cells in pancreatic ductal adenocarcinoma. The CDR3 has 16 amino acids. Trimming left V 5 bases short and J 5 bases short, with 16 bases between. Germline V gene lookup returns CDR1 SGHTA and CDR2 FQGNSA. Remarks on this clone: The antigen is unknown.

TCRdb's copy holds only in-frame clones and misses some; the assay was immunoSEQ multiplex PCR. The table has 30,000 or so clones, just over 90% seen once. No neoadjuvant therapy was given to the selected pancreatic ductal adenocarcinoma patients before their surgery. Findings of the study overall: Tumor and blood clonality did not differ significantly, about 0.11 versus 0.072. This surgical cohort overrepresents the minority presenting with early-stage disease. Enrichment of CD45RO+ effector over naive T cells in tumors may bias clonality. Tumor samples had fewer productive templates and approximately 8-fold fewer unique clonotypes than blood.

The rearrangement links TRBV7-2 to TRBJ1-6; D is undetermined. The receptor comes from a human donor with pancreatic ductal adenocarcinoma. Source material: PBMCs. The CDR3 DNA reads TGTGCCAGCAGCCCCCAGACCAGAGGTCATAATTCACCCCTCCACTTT. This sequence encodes CASSPQTRGHNSPLHF.